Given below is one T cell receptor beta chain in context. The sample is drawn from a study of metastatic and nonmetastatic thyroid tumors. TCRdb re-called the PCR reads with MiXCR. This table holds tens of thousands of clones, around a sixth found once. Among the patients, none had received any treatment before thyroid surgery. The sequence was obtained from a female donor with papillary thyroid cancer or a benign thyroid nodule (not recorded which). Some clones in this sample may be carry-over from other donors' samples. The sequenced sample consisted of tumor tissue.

The CDR3 DNA follows: TGTGCCAGCAGATTGAGAGGGACTAGCGTCCAAGAGACCCAGTACTTC. Amino acid sequence: CASRLRGTSVQETQYF. The V and J genes are TRBV5-5 and TRBJ2-5; 10 nucleotides match TRBD2. Germline CDR1 reads SGHKS; CDR2 reads YYEKEE (reference sequence). The CDR3 is made up of 16 amino acids. J was trimmed by 1 base and V by 5 bases; bases with no gene match: 8. Full variable domain (remainder filled in from reference TRBV5-5 and TRBJ2-5): DAGVTQSPTHLIKTRGQQVTLRCSPISGHKSVSWYQQVLGQGPQFIFQYYEKEERGRGNFPDRFSARQFPNYSSELNVNALLLGDSALYLCASRLRGTSVQETQYFGPGTRLLVL.